The 17 T cell receptor beta chains listed next were all sequenced from one sample in a study of shared clonotypes between healthy human individuals. Data came from immunoSEQ multiplex PCR; TCRdb stores just in-frame clones and leaves some out. Of hundreds of thousands of clones detected, around 96% appear once; the ten largest clones hold approximately 0.12%. CD45RO negativity and positive selection for CCR7 defined naive CD8 cells, a population that excluded terminally differentiated effector memory CD45RA+ cells. The specimen sequenced was naive CD8+ T cells sorted from blood. Receptor source: a woman in her 30s in good health.

The V call is TRBV10-2, the J call TRBJ1-1; no firm D call. V shed 7 bases and J shed 0 bases, with 9 bases lying between them. Germline lookup yields CDR1 WSHSY and CDR2 SAAADI. CDR3 length equals 13 residues. Written as DNA, the CDR3 is TGCGCCAGCATGGAGGTGGTGAACACTGAAGCTTTCTTT. It encodes CASMEVVNTEAFF.

The rearrangement links TRBV27 to TRBJ2-3; TRBD2 is a possible D gene (6 bases). The CDR3 is made up of 14 amino acids. Trimming shortened V by 6 bases and J by 2 bases, and 12 bases separated the two germline ends. CDR1 is MNHEY and CDR2 is SMNVEV in the germline V gene (reference sequence). The CDR3 sequence is CASSYPGLTDTQYF. The CDR3 DNA is TGTGCCAGCAGCTACCCGGGACTCACAGATACGCAGTATTTT.

The chain combines TRBV10-3 with TRBJ2-5; D may be TRBD2 (5 bases). The CDR3 sequence is 13 residues long. Between the trimmed V and J ends, which lost 11 bases and 4 bases, there was a span of 17 bases. In germline, CDR1 is ENHRY, CDR2 SYGVKD. The DNA of the CDR3 is TGTGCCTCTGGACCCGAGGGAACAGAGACCCAGTACTTC. It is translated as CASGPEGTETQYF.

V usage is TRBV10-1 and J usage is TRBJ2-5, with TRBD2 as a possible D gene (6 bases). The last part of the DNA fits TRBJ2-7 better; the J call may be wrong. The CDR3 is 16 amino acids. The germline CDR1 and CDR2 sequences are WNHNN and SYGVQD (reference sequence). CDR3 residues: CASSEKTPGGDYEQYF. Here the CDR3 DNA reads TGCGCCAGCAGTGAGAAGACTCCAGGAGGGGACTACGAGCAGTACTTC.

The rearrangement uses TRBV27 and TRBJ2-1, with 9 bases lining up with TRBD1. The length of the CDR3 is 14 residues. Germline V gene data show CDR1 as MNHEY and CDR2 as SMNVEV (reference sequence). V shed 5 bases, J shed 9 bases, and the junction held 8 bases outside the gene matches. The CDR3 here is CASSEGTGFGEQFF. The CDR3 DNA reads as TGTGCCAGCAGTGAAGGGACAGGGTTCGGTGAGCAGTTCTTC.

J is TRBJ1-2 and V is TRBV30; D ambiguous. Trimming pared 3 bases from V and 3 bases from J, leaving 11 bases between. The CDR3 contains 13 residues. Germline values: CDR1 GTSNPN, CDR2 SVGIG (reference sequence). The CDR3 here is CAWSEGGHYGYTF. The CDR3 coding sequence is TGTGCCTGGAGCGAGGGCGGTCACTATGGCTACACCTTC.

This chain joins TRBV30 and TRBJ1-1, with 9 bases fitting TRBD1. CDR3 length: 15 residues. V was pared by 4 bases and J by 3 bases, with 9 bases of the junction left unmatched. The germline V gene has CDR1 GTSNPN and CDR2 SVGIG (reference sequence). CDR3 protein: CAWTPNDRGYTEAFF. Here the CDR3 DNA reads TGTGCCTGGACGCCGAACGACAGGGGGTACACTGAAGCTTTCTTT.

The chain is built from TRBV5-4 and TRBJ2-3, with TRBD2 as a possible D gene (5 bases). Germline V gene sequence: CDR1 SGHNT, CDR2 YYREEE (reference sequence). V shed 1 base and J shed 2 bases, with 11 bases lying between them. The CDR3 is made up of 15 amino acids. CDR3 bases: TGTGCCAGCAGCTTGAGAGGGCTTTCCACAGATACGCAGTATTTT. Its translation: CASSLRGLSTDTQYF.

A single count supports this clone. V gene TRBV5-6 combines with J gene TRBJ2-1; 12 nucleotides match TRBD2. V shed 0 bases and J 5 bases; nucleotides not matched to a gene: 3. Germline CDR1 SGHDT, CDR2 YYEEEE. There are 16 residues in the CDR3. CDR3 bases: TGTGCCAGCAGCTTGGGGCTAGCGGGAGGGGACAATGAGCAGTTCTTC. It translates to CASSLGLAGGDNEQFF.

The chain has TRBV27 and TRBJ2-7; 9 bases line up with TRBD1. The V segment lost 2 bases and the J segment 2 bases; nucleotides outside the gene matches: 7. Germline V gene sequence: CDR1 MNHEY, CDR2 SMNVEV (reference sequence). The CDR3 is made up of 16 amino acids. CDR3 sequence (DNA): TGTGCCAGCAGTTTACCACAGGGGGCTCCTCCCTACGAGCAGTACTTC. Its translation: CASSLPQGAPPYEQYF.

J is TRBJ2-7 and V is TRBV5-5, with 9 bases aligning to TRBD1. The V and J ends lost 6 bases and 3 bases, in that order; junction bases with no gene match: 13. There are 16 residues in the CDR3. The V gene's germline CDR1 is SGHKS and CDR2 YYEKEE (reference sequence). The CDR3: CASTTGSGQGIYEQYF. The CDR3 nucleotides read TGTGCCAGCACCACGGGCTCCGGACAGGGGATCTACGAGCAGTACTTC. The variable domain in full, with the rest retrieved from reference TRBV5-5 and TRBJ2-7, is DAGVTQSPTHLIKTRGQQVTLRCSPISGHKSVSWYQQVLGQGPQFIFQYYEKEERGRGNFPDRFSARQFPNYSSELNVNALLLGDSALYLCASTTGSGQGIYEQYFGPGTRLTVT.

The genes are TRBV10-2 and TRBJ2-1; TRBD2 agrees at 7 bases. Trimming cost V 3 bases and J 5 bases; bases outside gene matches: 10. The CDR3 is 16 residues long. Germline values: CDR1 WSHSY, CDR2 SAAADI. CDR3 loop: CASSDRRPSGHNEQFF. The CDR3 DNA is TGCGCCAGCAGTGATCGAAGGCCTAGCGGACACAATGAGCAGTTCTTC.

This chain joins TRBV14 and TRBJ2-7, with 9 bases fitting TRBD2. The CDR3 contains 16 residues. V lost 1 base to trimming and J lost 2 bases; unmatched junction nucleotides: 6. From germline, CDR1 is SGHDN and CDR2 FVKESK. The CDR3 DNA is TGTGCCAGCAGCCAAGTAGCGGGACTAGCAACCTACGAGCAGTACTTC. The encoded protein is CASSQVAGLATYEQYF.

V and J are TRBV27 and TRBJ1-4; 8 bases line up with TRBD1. J gave up 6 bases and V 6 bases, and 6 bases lay outside the gene matches. This CDR3 has 14 residues. Germline V lookup: CDR1 MNHEY, CDR2 SMNVEV (reference sequence). CDR3 protein: CASSSRGPHEKLFF. CDR3 bases: TGTGCCAGCAGCTCCAGGGGGCCACATGAAAAACTGTTTTTT.

V is TRBV7-9 and J is TRBJ2-7; no definite D call. The V and J ends lost 1 base and 2 bases respectively, with 9 bases between them. This CDR3 is built from 14 residues. Germline assignment: CDR1 SEHNR and CDR2 FQNEAQ (reference sequence). The CDR3 DNA sequence: TGTGCCAGCAGCTTAGGGTTCCTAACCTACGAGCAGTACTTC. Protein product: CASSLGFLTYEQYF.

The chain combines TRBV21-1 with TRBJ2-1; the table calls TRBD2, which could not be checked here. TRBV21-1 is a listed pseudogene. This CDR3 spans 15 amino acids. As DNA, the CDR3 is TGTGCCAGCACTCTTAGCGGTAGAGTACAATGTGAGCAGTTCTTC. It encodes CASTLSGRVQCEQFF.

This sequence joins TRBV5-5 and TRBJ1-1, with D uncertain. This CDR3 spans 14 amino acids. Trimming removed 0 bases from V and 2 bases from J, with 8 bases in between. Germline V gene lookup returns CDR1 SGHKS and CDR2 YYEKEE (reference sequence). The CDR3 loop reads CASSLDGENTEAFF. The DNA of the CDR3 is TGTGCCAGCAGCTTGGATGGGGAAAACACTGAAGCTTTCTTT.